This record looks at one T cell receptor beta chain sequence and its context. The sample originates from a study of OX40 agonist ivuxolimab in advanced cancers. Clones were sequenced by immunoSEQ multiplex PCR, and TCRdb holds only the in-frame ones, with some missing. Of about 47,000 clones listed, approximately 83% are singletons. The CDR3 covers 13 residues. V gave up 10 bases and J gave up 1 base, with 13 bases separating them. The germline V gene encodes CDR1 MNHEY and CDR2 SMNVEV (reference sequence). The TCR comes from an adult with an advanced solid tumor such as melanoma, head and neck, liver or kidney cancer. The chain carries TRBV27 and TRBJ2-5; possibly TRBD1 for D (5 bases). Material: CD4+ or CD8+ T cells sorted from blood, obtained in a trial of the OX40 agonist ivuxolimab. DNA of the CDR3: TGTGCCACTGTCCAGGGCCTCCAAGAGACCCAGTACTTC. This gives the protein CATVQGLQETQYF.